The 11 T cell receptor beta chains in this list originate from one sample, sequenced in a study of blood T cell repertoires in COVID-19. Generated by immunoSEQ multiplex PCR, the TCRdb table keeps only in-frame clones and is missing some. The sample carries about 88,000 clones, approximately 91% recorded once. The sample taken for sequencing was peripheral blood. Every receptor here comes from a man between 60 and 75 years old with acute or convalescent COVID-19.

V usage is TRBV18 and J usage is TRBJ1-1, with no clear D. The V gene lost 2 bases and the J gene lost 1 base, with 8 bases spanning the gap. This CDR3 is built from 14 residues. CDR1 and CDR2 (germline): KGHSH, LQKENI. The CDR3 bases are TGTGCCAGCTCACCAGAAGCCGAGAACACTGAAGCTTTCTTT. It yields the protein CASSPEAENTEAFF.

The chain joins TRBV4-1 to TRBJ2-1; 12 bases line up with TRBD2. This CDR3 is built from 16 residues. V gave up 3 bases and J gave up 4 bases; unmatched junction bases: 4. Germline CDR1 MGHRA, CDR2 YSYEKL. The CDR3 region is CASSHVLAGGYNEQFF. The CDR3 coding sequence is TGCGCCAGCAGCCATGTACTAGCGGGAGGATACAATGAGCAGTTCTTC.

The J gene is TRBJ1-3, the V gene TRBV10-3; tentative D call: TRBD1 (5 bases). The CDR3 consists of 14 residues. Germline V gene sequence: CDR1 ENHRY, CDR2 SYGVKD. The V gene lost 5 bases and the J gene lost 2 bases, with 10 bases spanning the gap. CDR3 sequence reads: CAISSQGTGNTIYF. DNA of the CDR3: TGTGCCATCAGTTCCCAGGGTACTGGAAACACCATATATTTT.

CDR3 bases: TGCGCCAGCAGCGGCCCCATAGCGGGAGGGCCGCAGTTCTTC. It specifies CASSGPIAGGPQFF. The chain uses TRBV10-1 and TRBJ2-1; 11 nucleotides match TRBD2. The V gene end was trimmed by 6 bases and the J gene end by 12 bases; junction bases not matched to a gene: 10. The CDR3 length is 14 residues. Germline-derived CDR1 and CDR2 are WNHNN and SYGVQD (reference sequence).

The V and J genes are TRBV29-1 and TRBJ1-3; 7 nucleotides line up with TRBD1. V was clipped by 7 bases and J by 2 bases; unmatched bases: 5. Germline-derived CDR1 and CDR2 are SQVTM and ANQGSEA. The CDR3 is 13 residues long. The CDR3 sequence is CSAGDSPGNTIYF. CDR3 in DNA: TGCAGCGCGGGGGACAGCCCTGGAAACACCATATATTTT.

Here the CDR3 DNA reads TGTGCCAGCAGTTTAGAAGGGGGACAGTCGCACTTGTTCTTC. Translating it yields CASSLEGGQSHLFF. This sequence joins TRBV28 and TRBJ2-1, with TRBD1 identical over 7 bases. The CDR3 is 14 residues long. V was pared by 2 bases and J by 15 bases, with 13 bases of the junction left unmatched. Germline CDR1 MDHEN, CDR2 SYDVKM.

The chain combines TRBV5-1 with TRBJ2-3; D gene ambiguous. CDR1 is SGHRS and CDR2 is YFSETQ in the germline V gene. V lost 0 bases and J 2 bases, leaving 10 bases between the germline ends. The CDR3 consists of 15 residues. The CDR3 is CASSLELLPTDTQYF. CDR3 sequence (DNA): TGCGCCAGCAGCTTGGAACTTCTTCCCACAGATACGCAGTATTTT.

The rearrangement joins TRBV24-1 to TRBJ2-3; D gene unclear. The V end lost 0 bases, the J end lost 2 bases, and 8 bases lay between the germline ends. The CDR3 sequence is 15 residues long. Germline V gene sequence: CDR1 KGHDR, CDR2 SFDVKD. The CDR3 DNA follows: TGTGCCACCAGTGATTTGGGCGAGGACACAGATACGCAGTATTTT. It codes for CATSDLGEDTDTQYF.

V usage is TRBV7-2 and J usage is TRBJ2-7; 10 bases map to TRBD2. With V trimmed by 2 bases and J by 0 bases, 4 bases remained unmatched. CDR3 size: 16 residues. The germline V gene encodes CDR1 SGHTA and CDR2 FQGNSA. This CDR3 is CASSLQSGRASYEQYF. CDR3 bases: TGTGCCAGCAGCTTACAAAGCGGGAGGGCCTCCTACGAGCAGTACTTC.

The chain recombines TRBV3-1 (or the pseudogene TRBV3-2) with TRBJ2-1; D is possibly TRBD2 (5 bases). V shed 0 bases and J shed 7 bases, with 10 bases lying between them. This CDR3 comprises 14 residues. Germline assignment: CDR1 LGHDT and CDR2 YNNKEL (reference sequence). CDR3 protein: CASSQDIATNEQFF. CDR3 DNA: TGTGCCAGCAGCCAAGACATAGCGACAAATGAGCAGTTCTTC.

This chain joins TRBV7-2 and TRBJ1-3; D perhaps matches TRBD1 (5 bases). From germline, CDR1 is SGHTA and CDR2 FQGNSA. Trimming took off 0 bases at V and 4 bases at J, with 13 bases between the two ends. This CDR3 comprises 16 residues. As DNA, the CDR3 is TGTGCCAGCAGCTTAGCTTCAGGGTCTTCCGGAAACACCATATATTTT. Its protein product is CASSLASGSSGNTIYF.